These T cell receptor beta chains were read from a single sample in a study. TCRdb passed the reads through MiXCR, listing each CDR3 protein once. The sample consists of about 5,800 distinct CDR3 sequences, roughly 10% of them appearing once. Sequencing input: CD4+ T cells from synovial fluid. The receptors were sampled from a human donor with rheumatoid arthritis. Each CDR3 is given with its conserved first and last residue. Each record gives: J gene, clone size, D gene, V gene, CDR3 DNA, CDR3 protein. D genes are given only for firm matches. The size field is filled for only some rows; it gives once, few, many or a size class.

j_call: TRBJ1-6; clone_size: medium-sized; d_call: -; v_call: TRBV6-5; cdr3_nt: TGTGCCAGCAGTTATGACTATAATTCACCCCTCCACTTT; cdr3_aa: CASSYDYNSPLHF
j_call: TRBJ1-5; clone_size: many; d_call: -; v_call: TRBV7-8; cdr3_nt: TGTGCCAGCAGCCAAAGCCGGGGGGGGGAAGGCAATCAGCCCCAGCATTTT; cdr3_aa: CASSQSRGGEGNQPQHF
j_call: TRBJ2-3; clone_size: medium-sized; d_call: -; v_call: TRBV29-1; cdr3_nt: TGCAGCGCCGGCCATATCTCCACAGATACGCAGTATTTT; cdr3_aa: CSAGHISTDTQYF
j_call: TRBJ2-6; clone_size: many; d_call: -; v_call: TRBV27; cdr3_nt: TGTGCCAGCAGTTTATACTCTGGGGCCAACGTCCTGACTTTC; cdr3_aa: CASSLYSGANVLTF
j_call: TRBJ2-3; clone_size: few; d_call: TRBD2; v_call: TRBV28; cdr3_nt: TGTGCCAGCAGTTTACCTAGCGGAATCACAGATACGCAGTATTTT; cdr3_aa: CASSLPSGITDTQYF
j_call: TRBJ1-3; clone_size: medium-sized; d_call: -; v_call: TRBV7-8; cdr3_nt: TGTGCCAGCAGCTTAGAGTCCCGGACAGATGGAAACACCATATATTTT; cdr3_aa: CASSLESRTDGNTIYF
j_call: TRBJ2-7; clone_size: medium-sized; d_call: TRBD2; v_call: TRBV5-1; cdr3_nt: TGCGCCAGCAGCTCCGGGACTAGCGGGATAGGCGAGCAGTACTTC; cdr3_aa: CASSSGTSGIGEQYF
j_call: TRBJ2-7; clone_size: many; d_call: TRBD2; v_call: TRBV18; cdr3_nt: TGTGCCAGCTCACCCGGAACTAGCGGGTCCTACGAGCAGTACTTC; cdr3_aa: CASSPGTSGSYEQYF
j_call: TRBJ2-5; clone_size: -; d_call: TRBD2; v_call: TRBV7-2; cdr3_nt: TGTGCCAGCAGCGCTATAGCGGGAGTAGAGACCCAGTACTTC; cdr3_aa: CASSAIAGVETQYF
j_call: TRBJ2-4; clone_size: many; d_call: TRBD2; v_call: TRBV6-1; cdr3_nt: TGTGCCAGCAGTGAAGTCCTAGCGGGTTTGGGGAACATTCAGTACTTC; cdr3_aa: CASSEVLAGLGNIQYF